These 16 T cell receptor beta chains originate from one sample sequenced in a study of CD8 T cells in Susac syndrome. Random hexamers served to reverse transcribe roughly 0.5 to 1 ug RNA. TCRdb passed the immunoSEQ multiplex PCR reads through MiXCR, listing each CDR3 protein once. Of a few hundred thousand distinct CDR3 sequences listed, 95% were seen once; the top ten hold 0.085% to 0.095%. The sample taken for sequencing was CD4+ T cells from PBMCs. The receptor source for this set is a human donor with multiple sclerosis.

This clonotype was detected once. This chain connects TRBV7-9 to TRBJ2-5; unclear D gene. Germline CDR1 SEHNR, CDR2 FQNEAQ (reference sequence). The CDR3 is 14 amino acids. The ends were cut back, 1 base at V and 1 base at J, with 7 bases in the middle. The CDR3 sequence: CASSLDYPQETQYF. The CDR3 DNA is TGTGCCAGCAGCTTAGACTACCCCCAAGAGACCCAGTACTTC. Full variable domain (remainder filled in from reference TRBV7-9 and TRBJ2-5): DTGVSQNPRHKITKRGQNVTFRCDPISEHNRLYWYRQTLGQGPEFLTYFQNEAQLEKSRLLSDRFSAERPKGSFSTLEIQRTEQGDSAMYLCASSLDYPQETQYFGPGTRLLVL.

The chain has TRBV18 and TRBJ1-1; D not resolved. Per germline, CDR1 KGHSH and CDR2 LQKENI. Trimming shortened V by 6 bases and J by 0 bases, and 14 bases separated the two germline ends. The CDR3 has 15 amino acids. CDR3 in DNA: TGTGCCAGCTCCCAGGCGGAGGCAGTGAACACTGAAGCTTTCTTT. Translated: CASSQAEAVNTEAFF.

V is TRBV20-1 and J is TRBJ1-1, with a tentative D call TRBD1 (5 bases). Trimming removed 6 bases at V and 1 base at J, with 9 bases between. Germline V gene data show CDR1 as DFQATT and CDR2 as SNEGSKA (reference sequence). The CDR3 length is 12 residues. The CDR3, as DNA: TGCAGTGCCGTGGGGGGGAACACTGAAGCTTTCTTT. Translated: CSAVGGNTEAFF.

The chain couples TRBV4-2 to TRBJ1-2, with a tentative D call TRBD1 (5 bases). CDR1 is LGHNA, CDR2 YNFKEQ, per germline. Between the trimmed V and J ends, which lost 1 base and 7 bases, there was a span of 10 bases. The CDR3 spans 13 residues. CDR3 DNA: TGTGCCAGCAGCCAAGGAGAGGGGTCTGGCTACACCTTC. Protein product: CASSQGEGSGYTF.

The chain employs TRBV5-1 and TRBJ2-3; possible D gene TRBD2, 8 bases. V lost 4 bases and J lost 5, with 17 bases in between. The length of the CDR3 is 15 residues. Germline V gene sequence: CDR1 SGHRS, CDR2 YFSETQ. The CDR3: CASSIGRAGGDTQYF. CDR3 bases: TGCGCCAGCAGCATCGGGAGGGCAGGGGGAGATACGCAGTATTTT.

The chain joins TRBV9 to TRBJ2-7; D is perhaps TRBD2 (6 bases). Trimming stripped 0 bases from V and 3 bases from J, with 13 bases between. The length of the CDR3 is 15 residues. CDR1 and CDR2 from the germline V gene are SGDLS and YYNGEE. The CDR3 nucleotides read TGTGCCAGCAGCGTAGGGAATAGCGGAGTCTACGAGCAGTACTTC. It is translated as CASSVGNSGVYEQYF.

This clonotype turned up a few times. The chain links TRBV7-6 to TRBJ1-5; D is unclear. CDR1 is SGHVS and CDR2 is FNYEAQ in the germline V gene. V was pared by 5 bases and J by 4 bases, with 6 bases between. CDR3 length: 12 amino acids. The CDR3 DNA follows: TGTGCCAGCAGCGGGCGTAATCAGCCCCAGCATTTT. As protein: CASSGRNQPQHF.

The chain recombines TRBV20-1 with TRBJ2-7; possibly TRBD1 or TRBD2 for D (5 bases each). V shed 6 bases and J shed 2 bases, with 11 bases lying between them. This CDR3 contains 12 residues. In germline, CDR1 is DFQATT, CDR2 SNEGSKA (reference sequence). CDR3 amino acids: CSATLGPYEQYF. The CDR3 DNA is TGCAGTGCCACCTTGGGACCCTACGAGCAGTACTTC.

This chain links TRBV27 with TRBJ1-6; TRBD1 matches 9 bases. V dropped 0 bases and J dropped 2; count of bases not matched to a gene: 8. Germline values: CDR1 MNHEY, CDR2 SMNVEV (reference sequence). The CDR3 covers 19 residues. The CDR3: CASSLSGQGGGPYNSPLHF. In DNA form, the CDR3 reads TGTGCCAGCAGTTTATCGGGACAGGGAGGAGGGCCCTATAATTCACCCCTCCACTTT.

V is TRBV6-5 and J is TRBJ2-7; possibly TRBD1 for D (5 bases). Looked up from germline, CDR1 is MNHEY and CDR2 is SVGAGI. Trimming pared 0 bases from V and 6 bases from J, leaving 9 bases between. The CDR3 has 13 residues. The CDR3 reads CASSYSPRVEQYF. The DNA for the CDR3 is TGTGCCAGCAGTTACTCGCCCAGGGTCGAGCAGTACTTC.

The CDR3 nucleotides are TGCGCCAGCAGCCAAGAGCTACCGGGCACAGATACGCAGTATTTT. Protein product: CASSQELPGTDTQYF. This chain links TRBV4-1 with TRBJ2-3; no clear D gene. The CDR3 has 15 amino acids. Looked up from germline, CDR1 is MGHRA and CDR2 is YSYEKL. V lost 0 bases to trimming and J lost 1 base, with 8 bases between them.

This chain links TRBV7-8 with TRBJ1-1; perhaps TRBD1 as D (5 bases). This CDR3 has 15 amino acids. Germline V gene data show CDR1 as SGHVS and CDR2 as FQNEAQ. The V end was cut by 5 bases, the J end by 5 bases, with 18 bases between. CDR3 coding DNA: TGTGCCAGCAGCACCGGGTGGGGCGCCGGGACTGAAGCTTTCTTT. Residues: CASSTGWGAGTEAFF.

V usage is TRBV7-9 and J usage is TRBJ1-6; D gene ambiguous. The CDR3 runs 14 residues. The germline CDR1 and CDR2 sequences are SEHNR and FQNEAQ (reference sequence). Trimming took off 1 base at V and 7 bases at J, with 8 bases between the two ends. CDR3 in DNA: TGTGCCAGCAGCTTAGAGAGCAAAAATTCACCCCTCCACTTT. Encoded protein: CASSLESKNSPLHF.

This clonotype appeared a single time. The rearrangement uses TRBV7-9 and TRBJ2-1; 10 nucleotides line up with TRBD1. The germline CDR1 and CDR2 sequences are SEHNR and FQNEAQ (reference sequence). This CDR3 contains 15 residues. V gave up 2 bases and J gave up 8 bases; unmatched junction bases: 6. DNA of the CDR3: TGTGCCAGCAGCTTAATGCAGGACAGGGGGGATGAGCAGTTCTTC. It translates to CASSLMQDRGDEQFF. Full variable domain (outside the CDR3, taken from reference TRBV7-9 and TRBJ2-1): DTGVSQNPRHKITKRGQNVTFRCDPISEHNRLYWYRQTLGQGPEFLTYFQNEAQLEKSRLLSDRFSAERPKGSFSTLEIQRTEQGDSAMYLCASSLMQDRGDEQFFGPGTRLTVL.

This rearrangement joins TRBV29-1 to TRBJ1-1, with unresolved D. From germline, CDR1 is SQVTM and CDR2 ANQGSEA. The germline V and J ends were trimmed by 7 bases and 7 bases, with 13 bases remaining between them. The CDR3 consists of 11 residues. CDR3 residues: CSADGRVEAFF. CDR3 bases: TGCAGCGCCGACGGGCGGGTTGAAGCTTTCTTT.

This rearrangement joins TRBV28 to TRBJ2-7; the match to TRBD2 covers 7 bases. This CDR3 contains 13 residues. Looked up from germline, CDR1 is MDHEN and CDR2 is SYDVKM. The V gene end was trimmed by 7 bases and the J gene end by 3 bases; junction bases not matched to a gene: 6. The CDR3: CASTSGTNYEQYF. As DNA, the CDR3 is TGTGCCAGCACCTCCGGGACTAACTACGAGCAGTACTTC.